This T cell receptor beta chain appears in the sequencing data of a study of T-cell reconstitution after alpha-beta-depleted transplantation in children (dated by TCRdb to about 2016). Background on the whole study: T-cell immune reconstitution after TCRalphabeta/CD19-depleted allogeneic hematopoietic cell transplantation in children was quantitatively tracked in the study by means of TCR repertoire profiling.

Libraries were prepared through PCR. TCRdb records Illumina HiSeq 2500 as the sequencer. TCR libraries were prepared with molecular barcoding, using unique molecular identifiers to normalize TCRbeta repertoire quantification. TCRdb took the public reads, trimmed them with fastp at Q25, ran MiXCR for clone calling and kept in-frame beta chains. Merged by CDR3 protein, the rows form single entries marked with the most common genes and DNA. Recorded for this sample are about 360,000 distinct CDR3 sequences; roughly 15% of them occurred a single time. The ten largest make up approximately 4.3% of the sample. Details on this clonotype: Its antigen remains unidentified. No base quality information exists; no much larger clone differs at one position.

V is pruned by 4 bases and J by 6 bases, leaving 7 bases of the junction without a gene match. From the germline V gene, CDR1 is SGDLS and CDR2 is YYNGEE. The CDR3 sequence holds 15 residues, the cysteine and phenylalanine included. Kept here is only the CDR3 DNA, which spans 45 bases and is read in frame from base 1. The chain is assembled from TRBV9 and TRBJ2-1; the junction holds 10 bases that match TRBD1. The specimen comprised PBMCs, sampled from the stem cell graft. This receptor was obtained from a human donor who donated a stem cell graft to a child with Fanconi anemia. In nucleotides, the sequence is TGTGCCAGCAGCTCGGACAGGGGGTTCGGCAATGAGCAGTTCTTC. This sequence encodes CASSSDRGFGNEQFF.